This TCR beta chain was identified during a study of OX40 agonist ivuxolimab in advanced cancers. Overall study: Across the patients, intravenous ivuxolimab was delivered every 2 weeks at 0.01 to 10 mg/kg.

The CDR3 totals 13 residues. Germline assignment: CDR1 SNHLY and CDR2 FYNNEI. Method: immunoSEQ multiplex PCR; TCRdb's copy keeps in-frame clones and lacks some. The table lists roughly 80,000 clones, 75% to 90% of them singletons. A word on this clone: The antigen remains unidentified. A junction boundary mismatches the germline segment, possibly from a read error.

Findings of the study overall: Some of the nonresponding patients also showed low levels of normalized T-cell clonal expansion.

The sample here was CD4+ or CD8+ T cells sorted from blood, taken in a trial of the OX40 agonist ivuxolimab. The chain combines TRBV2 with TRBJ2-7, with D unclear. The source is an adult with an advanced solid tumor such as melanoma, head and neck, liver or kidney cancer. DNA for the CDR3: TGTGCCAGCGGTGAGTGGTGGTCCTACGAGCAGTACTTC. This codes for CASGEWWSYEQYF.